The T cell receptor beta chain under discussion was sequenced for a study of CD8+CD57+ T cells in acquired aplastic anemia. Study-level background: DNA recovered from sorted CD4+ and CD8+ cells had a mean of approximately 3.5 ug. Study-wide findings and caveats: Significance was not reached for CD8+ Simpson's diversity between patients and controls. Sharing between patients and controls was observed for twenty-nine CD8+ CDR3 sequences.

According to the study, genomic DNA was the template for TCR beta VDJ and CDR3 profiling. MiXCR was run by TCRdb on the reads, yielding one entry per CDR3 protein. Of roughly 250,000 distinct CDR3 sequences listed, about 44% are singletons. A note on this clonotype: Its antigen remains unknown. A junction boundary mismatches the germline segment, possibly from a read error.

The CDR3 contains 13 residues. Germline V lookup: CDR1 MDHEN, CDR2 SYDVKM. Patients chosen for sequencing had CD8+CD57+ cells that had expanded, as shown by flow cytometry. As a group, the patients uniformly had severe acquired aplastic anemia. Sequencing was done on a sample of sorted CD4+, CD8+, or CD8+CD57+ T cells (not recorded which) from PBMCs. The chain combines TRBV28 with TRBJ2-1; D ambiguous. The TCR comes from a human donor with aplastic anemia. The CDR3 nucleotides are TGTGCCAGCAGTCCCCCGTCCTACAATGAGCGGTTCTTC. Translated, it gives CASSPPSYNERFF.